This entry lists 24 T cell receptor beta chains sequenced from one sample in a study of T cell responses to AZD1222 COVID-19 vaccine. Assay: immunoSEQ multiplex PCR; the TCRdb copy retains only in-frame clones and omits some. The sample includes about 140,000 clones, under 95% of them seen just once. The material was peripheral blood, obtained on day 0 of AZD1222 vaccination. The source of these receptors is an adult in good health.

The chain combines TRBV7-9 with TRBJ1-1; D unclear. CDR1 is SEHNR and CDR2 is FQNEAQ in the germline V gene (reference sequence). The CDR3 covers 16 residues. V shed 1 base and J shed 0 bases, with 12 bases lying between them. CDR3 protein: CASSLGAEAMNTEAFF. CDR3 bases: TGTGCCAGCAGCTTAGGCGCCGAGGCTATGAACACTGAAGCTTTCTTT.

V is TRBV4-3 and J is TRBJ1-3; D call uncertain. Trimming cost V 3 bases and J 0 bases, with 12 bases left between them. This CDR3 comprises 16 residues. Germline loops: CDR1 LGHNA, CDR2 YSLEER. The CDR3 bases are TGCGCCAGCAGCCAGGGTACACCGATCTCTGGAAACACCATATATTTT. It codes for CASSQGTPISGNTIYF.

V is TRBV27 and J is TRBJ1-1, with D uncertain. Trimming shortened V by 5 bases and J by 5 bases, and 12 bases separated the two germline ends. From germline, CDR1 is MNHEY and CDR2 SMNVEV (reference sequence). This CDR3 region has 13 residues. CDR3 loop: CASSVLRQTEAFF. The CDR3 DNA sequence: TGTGCCAGCAGTGTTCTGCGCCAGACTGAAGCTTTCTTT.

The chain employs TRBV25-1 and TRBJ2-7; 10 bases are a match to TRBD1. The CDR3 loop spans 14 amino acids. CDR1 is MGHDK, CDR2 SYGVNS, per germline. With V trimmed by 5 bases and J by 10 bases, 11 bases remained unmatched. CDR3 protein: CASSLDRGSSIQYF. DNA for the CDR3: TGTGCCAGCAGTTTGGACAGGGGGTCGTCGATCCAGTACTTC.

This sequence joins TRBV4-3 and TRBJ1-2; D may be TRBD1 (5 bases). V was clipped by 3 bases and J by 0 bases, with 23 bases between them. From germline, CDR1 is LGHNA and CDR2 YSLEER. This CDR3 has 19 residues. In DNA, the CDR3 is TGCGCCAGCAGCCAGGGGGGTCAGGGTTTGTTTTCGGCTAACTATGGCTACACCTTC. This sequence encodes CASSQGGQGLFSANYGYTF.

The J gene is TRBJ2-1, the V gene TRBV12-3 or TRBV12-4; D is uncertain. The CDR3 is 12 residues long. Between the trimmed V and J ends, which lost 7 bases and 7 bases, there was a span of 11 bases. The CDR3 nucleotides read TGTGCCAGCAATCTCTATTTGAATGAGCAGTTCTTC. Protein sequence: CASNLYLNEQFF.

This clone came up a few times. This chain joins TRBV7-8 and TRBJ1-5; weak D call: TRBD1 (5 bases). Trimming took 2 bases from V and 6 from J, leaving 8 bases between them. This CDR3 has 13 residues. Germline V gene lookup returns CDR1 SGHVS and CDR2 FQNEAQ. In nucleotides, the CDR3 is TGTGCCAGCAGCTTATATCAGGGTCAGCCCCAGCATTTT. Translating gives CASSLYQGQPQHF. Full variable domain (rest looked up from reference TRBV7-8 and TRBJ1-5): GAGVSQSPRYKVAKRGQDVALRCDPISGHVSLFWYQQALGQGPEFLTYFQNEAQLDKSGLPSDRFFAERPEGSVSTLKIQRTQQEDSAVYLCASSLYQGQPQHFGDGTRLSIL.

This clone was seen only once. The rearrangement uses TRBV30 and TRBJ2-4; D perhaps matches TRBD1 (8 bases). The V gene's germline CDR1 is GTSNPN and CDR2 SVGIG (reference sequence). The CDR3 sequence is 16 residues long. V lost 3 bases and J 0 bases, leaving 15 bases between the germline ends. For the CDR3, the DNA is TGTGCCTGGAGGCACAGGGGGGGGCTAGCCAAAAACATTCAGTACTTC. Its protein is CAWRHRGGLAKNIQYF.

The chain couples TRBV28 to TRBJ1-2; weak D call: TRBD1 (5 bases). Deletions cut 8 bases from V and 5 bases from J, with 15 bases between. The CDR3 loop spans 13 amino acids. CDR1 MDHEN and CDR2 SYDVKM come from the germline V gene. The CDR3 region has the DNA TGTGCCAGCCTCCAGGGAGGGGCGTATGGCTACACCTTC. Its translation is CASLQGGAYGYTF.

A single count supports this clone. The rearrangement uses TRBV7-2 and TRBJ2-5; a weak D match, TRBD2 (5 bases). This CDR3 region has 16 residues. V was pared by 1 base and J by 1 base, with 13 bases between. Germline-derived CDR1 and CDR2 are SGHTA and FQGNSA. CDR3 in DNA: TGTGCCAGCAGCTTAGTGGCTAGCTACTTCCAAGAGACCCAGTACTTC. Translation gives CASSLVASYFQETQYF.

J is TRBJ2-5 and V is TRBV5-1; D possibly corresponds to TRBD2 (7 bases). V lost 2 bases to trimming and J lost 3 bases, with 14 bases between them. The CDR3 covers 15 residues. Germline CDR1 SGHRS, CDR2 YFSETQ. The CDR3: CASSFAGGPEETQYF. DNA for the CDR3: TGCGCCAGCAGCTTTGCCGGGGGGCCAGAAGAGACCCAGTACTTC.

The gene calls are TRBV5-1 and TRBJ2-1; D is perhaps TRBD1 (6 bases). This CDR3 contains 16 residues. Germline V gene sequence: CDR1 SGHRS, CDR2 YFSETQ. Trimming pared 4 bases from V and 8 bases from J, leaving 22 bases between. CDR3 amino acids: CASSRTLSYRVDEQFF. In DNA, the CDR3 is TGCGCCAGCAGCCGCACTTTAAGTTACAGGGTGGATGAGCAGTTCTTC. Full variable domain (rest looked up from reference TRBV5-1 and TRBJ2-1): KAGVTQTPRYLIKTRGQQVTLSCSPISGHRSVSWYQQTPGQGLQFLFEYFSETQRNKGNFPGRFSGRQFSNSRSEMNVSTLELGDSALYLCASSRTLSYRVDEQFFGPGTRLTVL.

V is TRBV5-4 and J is TRBJ2-1; maybe TRBD2 (5 bases). The CDR3 loop spans 17 amino acids. The V and J ends lost 4 bases and 8 bases respectively, with 25 bases between them. Germline values: CDR1 SGHNT, CDR2 YYREEE (reference sequence). Here the CDR3 reads CASSHPGQAGLWDEQFF. The CDR3 DNA sequence: TGTGCCAGCAGCCACCCTGGCCAGGCGGGTTTATGGGATGAGCAGTTCTTC.

The chain combines TRBV7-3 with TRBJ2-1; D perhaps matches TRBD1 (6 bases). The length of the CDR3 is 13 residues. The germline CDR1 and CDR2 sequences are SGHTA and FQGTGA. V lost 5 bases and J 10 bases, leaving 15 bases between the germline ends. The CDR3 DNA reads as TGTGCCAGCAGCCCCGACAGGTTTTGGGAGCAGTTCTTC. The encoded protein is CASSPDRFWEQFF.

This chain links TRBV5-4 with TRBJ2-7; 10 nucleotides align to TRBD1. Germline assignment: CDR1 SGHNT and CDR2 YYREEE (reference sequence). This CDR3 region has 17 residues. V lost 0 bases, J lost 3 bases, and 9 bases stayed unmatched. Here the CDR3 reads CASSLGSLRTGGYEQYF. CDR3 sequence (DNA): TGTGCCAGCAGCTTGGGGTCTCTAAGGACAGGGGGCTACGAGCAGTACTTC.

V gene TRBV11-3 combines with J gene TRBJ1-5; 7 nucleotides agree with TRBD1. The CDR3 is made up of 15 amino acids. V shed 0 bases, J shed 8 bases, and the junction held 7 bases outside the gene matches. The germline V gene encodes CDR1 SGHNT and CDR2 YENEEA. CDR3 region: CASSLDQGQLKPQHF. The CDR3, as DNA: TGTGCCAGCAGCTTAGATCAGGGACAGCTAAAGCCCCAGCATTTT.

The chain recombines TRBV4-2 with TRBJ2-7; D unclear. Trimming removed 3 bases at V and 0 bases at J, with 12 bases between. This CDR3 has 15 residues. Germline-derived CDR1 and CDR2 are LGHNA and YNFKEQ. The CDR3 sequence: CASSQSSWHSYEQYF. CDR3 DNA: TGTGCCAGCAGCCAGAGTTCCTGGCACTCCTACGAGCAGTACTTC.

The chain has TRBV27 and TRBJ1-5; 9 nucleotides line up with TRBD1. The CDR3 length is 14 residues. CDR1 is MNHEY and CDR2 is SMNVEV in the germline V gene (reference sequence). Trimming took 5 bases from V and 11 from J; bases not matched to a gene: 10. The chain's CDR3 is CASSINRGQGTQHF. The CDR3 coding sequence is TGTGCCAGCAGTATAAACAGGGGGCAAGGGACCCAGCATTTT.

J is TRBJ1-2 and V is TRBV4-3, with 10 bases that match TRBD1. Looked up from germline, CDR1 is LGHNA and CDR2 is YSLEER. This CDR3 is 14 amino acids long. With 2 bases clipped from V and 8 bases from J, the junction kept 5 bases outside the gene matches. In nucleotides, the CDR3 is TGCGCCAGCAGCCAAAGCGGGACAGGGGAAGGCTACACCTTC. Its translation: CASSQSGTGEGYTF.

The rearrangement uses TRBV7-9 and TRBJ1-2; D is unresolved. With 1 base removed from V and 5 bases from J, the gap between germline ends came to 5 bases. The CDR3 consists of 12 residues. The V gene's germline CDR1 is SEHNR and CDR2 FQNEAQ (reference sequence). CDR3 sequence (DNA): TGTGCCAGCAGCTTAGTACAGTATGGCTACACCTTC. Protein: CASSLVQYGYTF. The variable domain in full, with the rest retrieved from reference TRBV7-9 and TRBJ1-2, is DTGVSQNPRHKITKRGQNVTFRCDPISEHNRLYWYRQTLGQGPEFLTYFQNEAQLEKSRLLSDRFSAERPKGSFSTLEIQRTEQGDSAMYLCASSLVQYGYTFGSGTRLTVV.

The CDR3, as DNA: TGTGCCAGCAGTGAACTTCGGGGGGCTCCCCTGGGTGAAAAACTGTTTTTT. Its protein product is CASSELRGAPLGEKLFF. V and J are TRBV6-1 and TRBJ1-4, with a tentative D call TRBD1 (6 bases). Trimming removed 2 bases at V and 7 bases at J, with 20 bases between. Germline V gives CDR1 MNHNS, CDR2 SASEGT. The CDR3 sequence is 17 residues long.

J is TRBJ1-6 and V is TRBV28; no clear D. Trimming took 6 bases from V and 7 from J, leaving 16 bases between them. CDR1 and CDR2 from the germline V gene are MDHEN and SYDVKM. CDR3 length: 15 amino acids. The CDR3 sequence: CASRQEGTPNSPLHF. The DNA of the CDR3 is TGTGCCAGCAGACAAGAGGGAACTCCAAATTCACCCCTCCACTTT.

The chain joins TRBV3-1 (or the pseudogene TRBV3-2) to TRBJ2-7; D unresolved. The germline CDR1 and CDR2 sequences are LGHDT and YNNKEL (reference sequence). The CDR3 consists of 12 residues. Trimming took 3 bases from V and 6 from J, leaving 9 bases between them. The CDR3 sequence is CASSQESGEQYF. DNA for the CDR3: TGTGCCAGCAGCCAGGAATCCGGCGAGCAGTACTTC.

The chain has TRBV4-2 and TRBJ2-3; TRBD2 agrees at 12 bases. Trimming at V came to 4 bases and at J to 5 bases, leaving 4 bases not matched to a gene. The CDR3 length is 15 residues. Germline lookup yields CDR1 LGHNA and CDR2 YNFKEQ. This chain's CDR3 is CASSRLAGARDTQYF. CDR3 DNA sequence: TGTGCCAGCAGCCGACTAGCGGGGGCGCGAGATACGCAGTATTTT.